The entry below gives a single T cell receptor (beta chain) sequence along with its context. Per the original data handling: Reference gene primer amplification gave nucleated cell count estimates. Using immunoSEQ multiplex PCR, the repertoire was profiled, and TCRdb retains in-frame clones only, with some absent. V and J calls and clone size follow that table, whereas D and trimming were derived from the DNA. The sample shows about 97,000 clones, around nine tenths of them seen only once. This sample is drawn from a study of blood T cell repertoires in COVID-19. Study summary: PBMCs, B-cell-depleted T cells, or T cells were the source of the cDNA or gDNA that made up the material.

Germline loops: CDR1 MDHEN, CDR2 SYDVKM. CDR3 length equals 15 residues. Source material: peripheral blood. V gene TRBV28 combines with J gene TRBJ2-7, with 8 bases matching TRBD1. The receptor comes from a woman in her forties or fifties with COVID-19, enrolled during active disease. The CDR3 sequence: CASSFEQGQGLLWGV. The CDR3 nucleotides read TGTGCCAGCAGTTTCGAACAAGGACAGGGTTTGCTTTGGGGCGTC.